This T cell receptor (beta chain) is from a study of blood T cell repertoires in COVID-19. Study summary: Collection of acute and convalescent COVID-19 samples took place in the United States, Italy and Spain. Sources were T cells, B-cell-depleted T cells, or PBMCs; the material itself was cDNA or gDNA.

This CDR3 has 19 amino acids. V gave up 3 bases and J gave up 0 bases, with 21 bases separating them. CDR1 and CDR2 (germline): LNHDA, SQIVND (reference sequence). In the original processing: Reference gene primer amplification gave estimated nucleated cell counts. Produced via immunoSEQ multiplex PCR; TCRdb's table is partial and in-frame only. The V and J calls and clone size come from that table; D and trimming were worked out from the DNA. The sample shows 110,000 to 150,000 clones, 60% to 85% of them seen only once. Source material: peripheral blood. The chain carries TRBV19 and TRBJ1-3; a possible D gene is TRBD1 (5 bases). This sequence was found in a man between 50 and 59 years old with active or convalescent COVID-19. CDR3 in amino acids: CASSIGFARRGLSGNTIYF. The DNA of the CDR3 is TGTGCCAGTAGTATCGGTTTTGCCCGACGGGGACTCTCTGGAAACACCATATATTTT.